This TCR beta chain was documented in a study of diagnostic markers for celiac disease (dated by TCRdb to the early 2020s). Sequencing was performed on an Illumina MiSeq. Following TCRdb reprocessing, every CDR3 protein sequence forms one entry, and DNA is not provided. The sample has around 7,500 distinct CDR3 sequences on record. Of the sample, over 6% is held by the ten largest clones. This clonotype is medium-sized (0.01 to 0.1%) as judged by frequency; no count is noted. Its antigen remains unidentified. Material for sequencing was either unsorted cells or a sorted T cell fraction (not recorded which). The sequence derives from a human donor. This table probably holds off-target reads from a library built for another chain.

The CDR3 has the sequence CASSERSIYEQYF. Here the chain combines TRBV2 and TRBJ2-7. Per the germline V gene, SNHLY is the CDR1 and FYNNEI is the CDR2. The CDR3 measures 13 amino acids from cysteine to phenylalanine. DNA was not recorded.